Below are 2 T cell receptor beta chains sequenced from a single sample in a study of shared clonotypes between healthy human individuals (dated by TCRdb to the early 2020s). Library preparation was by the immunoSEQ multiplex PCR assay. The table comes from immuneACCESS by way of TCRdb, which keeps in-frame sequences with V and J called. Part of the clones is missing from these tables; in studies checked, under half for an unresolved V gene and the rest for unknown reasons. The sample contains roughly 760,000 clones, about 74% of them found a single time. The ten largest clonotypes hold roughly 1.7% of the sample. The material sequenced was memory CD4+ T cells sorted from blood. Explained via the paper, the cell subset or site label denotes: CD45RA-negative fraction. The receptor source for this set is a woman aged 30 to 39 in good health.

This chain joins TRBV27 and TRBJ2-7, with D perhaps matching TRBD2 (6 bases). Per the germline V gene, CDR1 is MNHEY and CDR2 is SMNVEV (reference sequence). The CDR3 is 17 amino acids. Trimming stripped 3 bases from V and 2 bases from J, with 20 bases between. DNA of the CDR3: TGTGCCAGCAGTTTGAGGTCTAGCGTGAATAAGGCCTACGAGCAGTACTTC. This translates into CASSLRSSVNKAYEQYF.

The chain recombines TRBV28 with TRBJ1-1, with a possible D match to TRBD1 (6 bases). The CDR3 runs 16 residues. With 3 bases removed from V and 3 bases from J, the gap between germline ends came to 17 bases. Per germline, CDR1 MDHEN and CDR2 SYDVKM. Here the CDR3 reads CASSFFFRGTDTEAFF. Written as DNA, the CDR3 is TGTGCCAGCAGTTTCTTCTTCAGGGGAACTGACACTGAAGCTTTCTTT.